These 21 T cell receptor beta chains came from one sample sequenced in a study of T cell responses to AZD1222 COVID-19 vaccine. Measured with immunoSEQ multiplex PCR; TCRdb has only the in-frame clones, and not every one. The repertoire includes about 130,000 clones, more than 85% of them detected once, and approximately 3% sits in the top ten. The sequencing here drew on peripheral blood, taken on day 0 of AZD1222 vaccination. These receptors were taken from an adult in good health.

The genes are TRBV5-8 and TRBJ2-7; possibly TRBD2 for D (6 bases). CDR3 size: 16 residues. Germline V gives CDR1 SGHTS, CDR2 YDEGEE. Trimming left V 5 bases short and J 0 bases short, with 18 bases between. The CDR3 region has the DNA TGTGCCAGCAGGCAACCTGCGGGGTTGAGCTCCTACGAGCAGTACTTC. As protein: CASRQPAGLSSYEQYF.

The chain couples TRBV5-1 to TRBJ1-1; D gene ambiguous. This CDR3 comprises 13 residues. With 0 bases removed from V and 8 bases from J, the gap between germline ends came to 11 bases. The V gene's germline CDR1 is SGHRS and CDR2 YFSETQ. This chain's CDR3 is CASSLAMTGEAFF. The CDR3 DNA reads as TGCGCCAGCAGCTTGGCCATGACGGGGGAAGCTTTCTTT.

The chain recombines TRBV6-5 with TRBJ2-3; D is unresolved. Germline CDR1 is MNHEY and CDR2 is SVGAGI. This CDR3 comprises 14 residues. The V end lost 4 bases, the J end lost 2 bases, and 10 bases lay between the germline ends. CDR3 coding DNA: TGTGCCAGCAGTTTTAGAGCGACCACAGATACGCAGTATTTT. Translation: CASSFRATTDTQYF.

V usage is TRBV12-3 or TRBV12-4 and J usage is TRBJ1-2; a weak D match, TRBD1 (6 bases). The V end lost 3 bases, the J end lost 7 bases, and 12 bases lay between the germline ends. There are 13 residues in the CDR3. For the CDR3, the DNA is TGTGCCAGCAGTTTCAAACAGGGAGGTGGCTACACCTTC. Its translation: CASSFKQGGGYTF.

The V call is TRBV9, the J call TRBJ2-3; the D is unclear. The germline V gene has CDR1 SGDLS and CDR2 YYNGEE. This CDR3 is built from 12 residues. Trimming took 4 bases from V and 0 from J, leaving 3 bases between them. The CDR3 DNA follows: TGTGCCAGCAGCCCCAGCACAGATACGCAGTATTTT. It codes for CASSPSTDTQYF.

The rearrangement links TRBV6-6 to TRBJ2-3; D ambiguous. From germline, CDR1 is MNHNY and CDR2 SVGAGI (reference sequence). The CDR3 has 15 residues. Trimming shortened V by 2 bases and J by 0 bases, and 9 bases separated the two germline ends. CDR3 in amino acids: CASSYPVGSTDTQYF. In DNA form, the CDR3 reads TGTGCCAGCAGTTACCCCGTCGGCAGCACAGATACGCAGTATTTT.

The chain carries TRBV6-6 and TRBJ2-5; TRBD2 matches 8 bases. Trimming at V came to 0 bases and at J to 5 bases, leaving 5 bases not matched to a gene. Germline lookup yields CDR1 MNHNY and CDR2 SVGAGI (reference sequence). The CDR3 is 15 residues long. CDR3 protein: CASSYSGTRVETQYF. The CDR3 DNA sequence: TGTGCCAGCAGTTACTCCGGGACTAGGGTGGAGACCCAGTACTTC.

This rearrangement joins TRBV9 to TRBJ1-5, with D possibly matching TRBD1 (5 bases). Germline CDR1 and CDR2: SGDLS and YYNGEE. The CDR3 loop spans 16 amino acids. V was cut by 0 bases and J by 0 bases, with 10 bases left in between. CDR3 sequence reads: CASSVGDGYSNQPQHF. The CDR3, as DNA: TGTGCCAGCAGCGTAGGGGACGGGTATAGCAATCAGCCCCAGCATTTT.

V usage is TRBV7-9 and J usage is TRBJ1-4; D call uncertain. Deletions cut 5 bases from V and 11 bases from J, with 18 bases between. This CDR3 is 14 amino acids long. Germline lookup yields CDR1 SEHNR and CDR2 FQNEAQ (reference sequence). For the CDR3, the DNA is TGTGCCAGCAGCCACATAGTCCGGGATCGGAAACTGTTTTTT. It codes for CASSHIVRDRKLFF.

Here the CDR3 DNA reads TGTGCCAGCAGCTATAGCGGGAGGAGGAACGAGCAGTACTTC. Translation: CASSYSGRRNEQYF. The J gene is TRBJ2-7, the V gene TRBV3-1 (or the pseudogene TRBV3-2); TRBD2 matches 10 bases. Per germline, CDR1 LGHDT and CDR2 YNNKEL (reference sequence). The V gene end was trimmed by 5 bases and the J gene end by 5 bases; junction bases not matched to a gene: 6. The CDR3 consists of 14 residues.

The gene calls are TRBV3-1 (or the pseudogene TRBV3-2) and TRBJ2-1, with D possibly TRBD1 on 6 matching bases. The CDR3 sequence is 16 residues long. The ends were cut back, 1 base at V and 8 bases at J, with 18 bases in the middle. CDR1 and CDR2 (germline): LGHDT, YNNKEL (reference sequence). The DNA for the CDR3 is TGTGCCAGCAGCCAAGCCCGGGACAAGTTAAGGTATGAGCAGTTCTTC. Translating it yields CASSQARDKLRYEQFF.

The CDR3 nucleotides are TGTGCCAGTAGTATAGTAAGAGCAGCGAGTCAGCCCCAGCATTTT. Its translation: CASSIVRAASQPQHF. The chain is built from TRBV19 and TRBJ1-5, with D hard to call. Trimming removed 1 base from V and 6 bases from J, with 13 bases in between. Germline V gene lookup returns CDR1 LNHDA and CDR2 SQIVND (reference sequence). The CDR3 is made up of 15 amino acids.

Only one count was recorded for this clone. The gene calls are TRBV13 and TRBJ2-7, with 8 nucleotides matching TRBD2. The CDR3 consists of 14 residues. Trimming took 8 bases from V and 7 from J; bases not matched to a gene: 13. Germline values: CDR1 PRHDT, CDR2 FYEKMQ (reference sequence). CDR3 coding DNA: TGTGCCAGCCAAGATAGCGGGACCTTACGGGAGCAGTACTTC. Amino acids: CASQDSGTLREQYF.

This chain connects TRBV18 to TRBJ2-1, with D possibly being TRBD2 (6 bases). The CDR3 is 14 amino acids. Per the germline V gene, CDR1 is KGHSH and CDR2 is LQKENI. Between the trimmed V and J ends, which lost 6 bases and 10 bases, there was a span of 19 bases. For the CDR3, the DNA is TGTGCCAGCTCGTTGGGACTGAAGTTCGGGGAGCAGTTCTTC. Its protein is CASSLGLKFGEQFF.

This sequence joins TRBV7-2 and TRBJ2-5; D unclear. Germline CDR1 SGHTA, CDR2 FQGNSA. Between the trimmed V and J ends, which lost 4 bases and 5 bases, there was a span of 14 bases. The CDR3 is 14 amino acids. CDR3 nucleotides: TGTGCCAGCAGCTCCACAGCAGGCGGCGAGACCCAGTACTTC. Translated: CASSSTAGGETQYF.

The chain couples TRBV7-3 to TRBJ2-2; D unclear. Germline CDR1 reads SGHTA; CDR2 reads FQGTGA. V shed 5 bases and J shed 6 bases, with 7 bases lying between them. The CDR3 covers 12 residues. The CDR3 region is CASSLRPGELFF. The DNA for the CDR3 is TGTGCCAGCAGCCTCAGGCCCGGGGAGCTGTTTTTT.

The rearrangement joins TRBV7-9 to TRBJ2-1; D not certain. V gave up 0 bases and J gave up 7 bases, with 19 bases separating them. CDR3 length equals 17 residues. Germline V gene lookup returns CDR1 SEHNR and CDR2 FQNEAQ (reference sequence). CDR3 protein: CASSLAVPGPQGNEQFF. CDR3 nucleotide sequence: TGTGCCAGCAGCTTAGCGGTCCCCGGGCCGCAAGGGAATGAGCAGTTCTTC.

This clone was counted a single time. The gene calls are TRBV5-1 and TRBJ2-7, with 10 bases aligning to TRBD1. Per the germline V gene, CDR1 is SGHRS and CDR2 is YFSETQ. The CDR3 consists of 13 residues. Germline trimming cut 7 bases from V and 1 base from J; bases unmatched to any gene: 2. Here the CDR3 DNA reads TGCGCCAGCCGGGACAGGGGTTCCTACGAGCAGTACTTC. This translates into CASRDRGSYEQYF.

V is TRBV29-1 and J is TRBJ2-7; 9 bases are shared with TRBD1. V shed 6 bases, J shed 6 bases, and the junction held 9 bases outside the gene matches. The CDR3 contains 13 residues. Germline V lookup: CDR1 SQVTM, CDR2 ANQGSEA. CDR3 in DNA: TGCAGCGTGGCACCAGGGACAGGGATCGAGCAGTACTTC. This codes for CSVAPGTGIEQYF.

The J gene is TRBJ1-6, the V gene TRBV20-1; 8 nucleotides align to TRBD1. The junction had 8 bases not matched to a gene; V was cut back by 3 bases and J by 7 bases. This CDR3 comprises 15 residues. Looked up from germline, CDR1 is DFQATT and CDR2 is SNEGSKA (reference sequence). The CDR3 region is CSASVGRTGNSPLHF. In DNA form, the CDR3 reads TGCAGTGCTAGTGTGGGAAGGACAGGGAATTCACCCCTCCACTTT.

The chain links TRBV19 to TRBJ2-4; 7 positions agree with TRBD1. Germline loops: CDR1 LNHDA, CDR2 SQIVND (reference sequence). The ends lost 1 base at V and 4 bases at J; junction bases unmatched: 4. The CDR3 sequence is 15 residues long. CDR3 loop: CASSIAGDRKNIQYF. CDR3 sequence (DNA): TGTGCCAGTAGTATAGCCGGGGACAGAAAAAACATTCAGTACTTC.